This T cell receptor beta chain was sequenced for a study of vaccination and CD4 T cells after COVID-19. Study background: The authors exposed cells to overlapping spike peptides derived from SARS-CoV-2, HCoV-NL63, HCoV-OC43 and HCoV-229E.

Germline V lookup: CDR1 MNHEY, CDR2 SVGAGI. The CDR3 covers 19 residues. Germline trimming cut 2 bases from V and 5 bases from J; bases unmatched to any gene: 11. About this clonotype itself: Its antigen is unknown.

Cultured CD4+ T cells had their DNA profiled by the Oncomine TCR Beta short-read assay. Using its own MiXCR run on the PCR reads, TCRdb lists one record per CDR3 protein. The sample has about 12,000 distinct CDR3 sequences, more than 40% seen once. Described treatment: approximately 9-day PBMC culture with coronavirus spike peptide pools or control peptides (ViraFEST assay). Specimen: CD4+ T cells from blood, cultured in vitro. The source of this sequence is a human donor who had recovered from COVID-19. The rearrangement links TRBV6-5 to TRBJ2-5, with 16 bases identical to TRBD2. The CDR3 here is CASSYPVGLAGGLGETQYF. The CDR3 DNA reads TGTGCCAGCAGTTACCCCGTGGGACTAGCGGGAGGGTTGGGTGAGACCCAGTACTTC.